This T cell receptor beta chain was obtained from a study of cytomegalovirus exposure and HLA in healthy donors. Study observations and caveats: In a later analysis, TCR beta V- and J-gene trimming showed a link to a missense DCLRE1C variant.

PCR primers comprised 60 Vbeta and 13 Jbeta primers. TCRdb keeps only in-frame clones here, not all; method: immunoSEQ multiplex PCR. The data contain around 91,000 clones, around 78% of them singletons. Details on this clone: Antigen unknown.

The CDR3 has 13 amino acids. Germline loops: CDR1 GTSNPN, CDR2 SVGIG (reference sequence). The V and J ends lost 4 bases and 4 bases respectively, with 14 bases between them. The chain couples TRBV30 to TRBJ2-7; maybe TRBD1 (6 bases). The material sequenced was PBMCs. This clonotype was obtained from a male donor in good health and CMV-seropositive. CDR3 sequence (DNA): TGTGCCTGGAAGTTCAGGGGTGGATACGAGCAGTACTTC. Amino acid sequence: CAWKFRGGYEQYF.